Each of the 18 T cell receptor beta chains below was sequenced from the same sample in a study of shared clonotypes between healthy human individuals. Using immunoSEQ multiplex PCR, the repertoire was profiled, and TCRdb retains in-frame clones only, with some absent. The table records around 300,000 clones, around nine tenths of them present only once. The sequencing sample was made of memory CD8+ T cells sorted from blood. Subset: CD45RO+ cells pooled with CCR7-negative TemRA cells. The receptors derive from a man aged 18 to 30 in good health.

The V call is TRBV7-2, the J call TRBJ2-7; TRBD2 matches at 9 bases. Unmatched junction bases numbered 11, after V lost 1 base and J lost 4 bases. The CDR3 totals 17 residues. The V gene's germline CDR1 is SGHTA and CDR2 FQGNSA. Here the CDR3 reads CASSLGESSGMTYEQYF. CDR3 sequence (DNA): TGTGCCAGCAGCTTAGGGGAATCTAGCGGGATGACGTACGAGCAGTACTTC.

The chain links TRBV7-2 to TRBJ2-5; TRBD2 matches 8 bases. V lost 3 bases and J lost 1; bases outside the gene matches: 16. The CDR3 is 19 amino acids. Germline CDR1 and CDR2: SGHTA and FQGNSA. As DNA, the CDR3 is TGTGCCAGCAGCTTGGTGGGTGTCGGACTAGCCCGGATCCAAGAGACCCAGTACTTC. Its translation: CASSLVGVGLARIQETQYF.

The chain employs TRBV30 and TRBJ1-1; D is unclear. V shed 0 bases and J shed 2 bases, with 10 bases lying between them. Per the germline V gene, CDR1 is GTSNPN and CDR2 is SVGIG (reference sequence). The CDR3 spans 14 residues. CDR3 in DNA: TGTGCCTGGAGTGTAGGAGTTTTAAACACTGAAGCTTTCTTT. Its protein product is CAWSVGVLNTEAFF.

A single count supports this clone. The V gene is TRBV27, the J gene TRBJ2-2; tentatively, D is TRBD2 (6 bases). The CDR3 has 17 residues. V gave up 0 bases and J gave up 4 bases, with 15 bases separating them. Germline V lookup: CDR1 MNHEY, CDR2 SMNVEV (reference sequence). The CDR3 DNA is TGTGCCAGCAGTTTATCCTCCGTCGGGGGACCCACCGGGGAGCTGTTTTTT. It encodes CASSLSSVGGPTGELFF.

The chain couples TRBV5-8 to TRBJ2-1; TRBD2 aligns across 9 bases. This CDR3 has 16 amino acids. With 4 bases clipped from V and 4 bases from J, the junction kept 9 bases outside the gene matches. CDR1 and CDR2 from the germline V gene are SGHTS and YDEGEE. CDR3 sequence (DNA): TGTGCCAGCAGCCCCACGACTAGCGGTCCTTACAATGAGCAGTTCTTC. Protein product: CASSPTTSGPYNEQFF.

The V and J genes are TRBV10-3 and TRBJ1-1; tentative D call: TRBD1 (6 bases). V was shortened by 3 bases and J by 3 bases, with 11 bases between the two germline ends. CDR1 is ENHRY and CDR2 is SYGVKD in the germline V gene. The length of the CDR3 is 14 residues. CDR3 DNA: TGTGCCATCAGTGAAGGGGGGGCCTACACTGAAGCTTTCTTT. It specifies CAISEGGAYTEAFF.

The chain couples TRBV7-9 to TRBJ2-7; TRBD2 matches at 7 bases. The CDR3 is 14 residues long. J was trimmed by 5 bases and V by 8 bases; bases with no gene match: 12. Per germline, CDR1 SEHNR and CDR2 FQNEAQ (reference sequence). The CDR3 loop reads CASGVTGGINEQYF. CDR3 bases: TGTGCCAGCGGTGTGACGGGAGGTATCAACGAGCAGTACTTC.

J is TRBJ2-7 and V is TRBV6-6; D not resolved. Germline V gene lookup returns CDR1 MNHNY and CDR2 SVGAGI (reference sequence). The length of the CDR3 is 12 residues. Trimming removed 2 bases from V and 5 bases from J, with 7 bases in between. CDR3 in amino acids: CASSYRSDEQYF. Here the CDR3 DNA reads TGTGCCAGCAGTTACCGGAGCGACGAGCAGTACTTC.

The chain uses TRBV11-3 and TRBJ2-2; no clear D gene. Germline V gene lookup returns CDR1 SGHNT and CDR2 YENEEA. Trimming left V 5 bases short and J 1 base short, with 2 bases between. The CDR3 is 12 residues long. CDR3: CASSQNTGELFF. Written as DNA, the CDR3 is TGTGCCAGCAGCCAGAACACCGGGGAGCTGTTTTTT. The whole variable domain, remainder taken from reference TRBV11-3 and TRBJ2-2, is EAGVVQSPRYKIIEKKQPVAFWCNPISGHNTLYWYLQNLGQGPELLIRYENEEAVDDSQLPKDRFSAERLKGVDSTLKIQPAELGDSAVYLCASSQNTGELFFGEGSRLTVL.

J is TRBJ2-7 and V is TRBV6-1, with D possibly being TRBD1 (6 bases). This CDR3 has 14 amino acids. Looked up from germline, CDR1 is MNHNS and CDR2 is SASEGT. Deletions cut 3 bases from V and 2 bases from J, with 11 bases between. The CDR3 loop is CASSDRGLTYEQYF. DNA of the CDR3: TGTGCCAGCAGTGACAGGGGCCTTACCTACGAGCAGTACTTC.

At least ten counts were recorded for this clone. This chain connects TRBV5-8 to TRBJ1-5; D remains ambiguous. V lost 6 bases and J 4 bases, leaving 17 bases between the germline ends. Germline assignment: CDR1 SGHTS and CDR2 YDEGEE. This CDR3 has 15 amino acids. CDR3 loop: CASKELQEGNQPQHF. CDR3 nucleotides: TGTGCCAGCAAGGAGCTCCAAGAGGGTAATCAGCCCCAGCATTTT.

The chain combines TRBV6-4 with TRBJ2-3; 12 nucleotides line up with TRBD2. The CDR3 extends over 16 amino acids. Unmatched junction bases numbered 5, after V lost 5 bases and J lost 2 bases. CDR1 and CDR2 from the germline V gene are MRHNA and SNTAGT. The CDR3 DNA reads as TGTGCCAGCAGTCCACTAGCGGGGGGCCTCACAGATACGCAGTATTTT. Its translation: CASSPLAGGLTDTQYF.

J is TRBJ1-4 and V is TRBV10-2, with 7 bases matching TRBD1. Looked up from germline, CDR1 is WSHSY and CDR2 is SAAADI. V dropped 3 bases and J dropped 4; count of bases not matched to a gene: 5. The CDR3 runs 15 residues. This chain's CDR3 is CASSDRDSNNEKLFF. The CDR3 DNA is TGCGCCAGCAGTGACCGGGACAGCAATAATGAAAAACTGTTTTTT.

The V call is TRBV7-9, the J call TRBJ2-3; no firm D call. V was cut by 2 bases and J by 2 bases, with 8 bases left in between. CDR3 length: 14 residues. CDR1 and CDR2 from the germline V gene are SEHNR and FQNEAQ (reference sequence). The CDR3 DNA reads TGTGCCAGCAGCTTAAAGCCAACCACAGATACGCAGTATTTT. Translating gives CASSLKPTTDTQYF.

The rearrangement joins TRBV7-2 to TRBJ2-2, with D perhaps matching TRBD1 or TRBD2 (5 bases each). This CDR3 spans 16 amino acids. The V and J ends lost 5 bases and 0 bases respectively, with 13 bases between them. Germline V gene lookup returns CDR1 SGHTA and CDR2 FQGNSA. CDR3 in amino acids: CASSPKRGTNTGELFF. In nucleotides, the CDR3 is TGTGCCAGCAGCCCAAAGAGGGGAACGAACACCGGGGAGCTGTTTTTT.

The rearrangement links TRBV5-4 to TRBJ1-6, with a tentative D call TRBD1 (5 bases). Trimming cost V 2 bases and J 6 bases, with 9 bases left between them. This CDR3 is built from 14 residues. From germline, CDR1 is SGHNT and CDR2 YYREEE (reference sequence). The chain's CDR3 is CASSFGGTNSPLHF. The CDR3 region has the DNA TGTGCCAGCAGCTTTGGGGGGACTAATTCACCCCTCCACTTT. Full variable domain (outside the CDR3, taken from reference TRBV5-4 and TRBJ1-6): ETGVTQSPTHLIKTRGQQVTLRCSSQSGHNTVSWYQQALGQGPQFIFQYYREEENGRGNFPPRFSGLQFPNYSSELNVNALELDDSALYLCASSFGGTNSPLHFGNGTRLTVT.

This chain joins TRBV27 and TRBJ2-1, with D unclear. The CDR3 is 17 residues long. V lost 3 bases, J lost 8 bases, and 23 bases lay in between. Germline loops: CDR1 MNHEY, CDR2 SMNVEV (reference sequence). For the CDR3, the DNA is TGTGCCAGCAGTTTTAACTCAGGCGGTCGAGGATGGGATGAGCAGTTCTTC. Translating it yields CASSFNSGGRGWDEQFF.

CDR3 nucleotides: TGTGCCAGCTCTTCCTGGGAAGAAAAACTGTTTTTT. Translation gives CASSSWEEKLFF. The rearrangement uses TRBV7-9 and TRBJ1-4; no clear D gene. Trimming took 8 bases from V and 8 from J, leaving 12 bases between them. This CDR3 spans 12 amino acids. Germline CDR1 is SEHNR and CDR2 is FQNEAQ (reference sequence).